The clone carrying this TCR beta chain was counted ten times or more. Exclusion followed for patients with uncontrolled infection, other autoimmune disease, pregnancy or lactation. The study based diagnoses on clinical symptoms, serum thyroxine and TRAb, thyroid ultrasound and orbital computed tomography. The sample comes from a study of T cells in Graves' hyperthyroidism and ophthalmopathy. Amplification yielded TCR beta CDR3 regions, with RNA transcripts as the source. The HTBI set primed first-round TCR CDR3 RT-PCR. TCRdb passed the multiplex PCR reads through MiXCR, listing each CDR3 protein once. This sample carries some 490,000 distinct CDR3 sequences, roughly 15% of them seen once, and the ten largest clones take less than 30%. This CDR3 spans 13 amino acids. The V gene's germline CDR1 is MDHEN and CDR2 SYDVKM. The germline V and J ends were trimmed by 3 bases and 2 bases, with 7 bases remaining between them.

This TCR came from a woman aged 30 to 39 with Graves' ophthalmopathy. The rearrangement uses TRBV28 and TRBJ1-1, with no clear D. The sample taken for sequencing was blood. CDR3 DNA: TGTGCCAGCAGTTTGTGGCCCAACACTGAAGCTTTCTTT. It is translated as CASSLWPNTEAFF.